Each of the 25 T cell receptor beta chains below was sequenced from the same sample in a study of T cell repertoires in cytomegalovirus infection. One entry per CDR3 protein, called by TCRdb with MiXCR from the reads. Counted here are just under 550,000 distinct CDR3 sequences, more than 25% occurring once; the ten biggest clones make up roughly an eighth. Sequencing used PBMCs. The receptors stem from a human donor in good health (CMV status not recorded). Some clones in this sample may be carry-over from other donors' samples.

The chain carries TRBV29-1 and TRBJ2-1; tentative D call: TRBD2 (5 bases). The V gene lost 6 bases and the J gene lost 9 bases, with 18 bases spanning the gap. This CDR3 region has 13 residues. Germline V gene data show CDR1 as SQVTM and CDR2 as ANQGSEA. DNA for the CDR3: TGCAGCGTCCGACTACATTCAGAGGGTGAGCAGTTCTTC. It yields the protein CSVRLHSEGEQFF.

J is TRBJ1-1 and V is TRBV4-3; the D is unclear. CDR1 LGHNA and CDR2 YSLEER come from the germline V gene. This CDR3 spans 14 amino acids. Trimming left V 0 bases short and J 0 bases short, with 5 bases between. In DNA, the CDR3 is TGCGCCAGCAGCCAAGATCCAGTGAACACTGAAGCTTTCTTT. Translated, it gives CASSQDPVNTEAFF.

This clonotype has a count of ten or more. For the CDR3, the DNA is TGTGCCAGCAGCTTTCGGTACAATGAGCAGTTCTTC. Its protein is CASSFRYNEQFF. The chain links TRBV7-2 to TRBJ2-1; D not certain. The CDR3 is 12 residues long. CDR1 SGHTA and CDR2 FQGNSA come from the germline V gene. Trimming removed 3 bases at V and 4 bases at J, with 4 bases between.

The chain uses TRBV11-3 and TRBJ2-1; TRBD2 matches at 14 bases. The germline gives CDR1 SGHNT, CDR2 YENEEA. The CDR3 loop spans 16 amino acids. The V gene end was trimmed by 0 bases and the J gene end by 8 bases; junction bases not matched to a gene: 3. CDR3 protein: CASSLEGGLAGDEQFF. The CDR3 DNA reads TGTGCCAGCAGCTTAGAGGGGGGACTAGCGGGAGATGAGCAGTTCTTC.

The chain joins TRBV6-2 or TRBV6-3 to TRBJ1-5; no clear D gene. V lost 11 bases and J lost 2, with 10 bases in between. The germline V gene encodes CDR1 MNHEY and CDR2 SVGEGT. The CDR3 length is 12 residues. Here the CDR3 reads CAGGGGNQPQHF. CDR3 in DNA: TGTGCCGGAGGAGGTGGCAATCAGCCCCAGCATTTT.

This clonotype was seen a handful of times. The chain joins TRBV7-6 to TRBJ2-5, with 8 bases matching TRBD1. CDR1 SGHVS and CDR2 FNYEAQ come from the germline V gene. Trimming at V came to 5 bases and at J to 0 bases, leaving 8 bases not matched to a gene. The CDR3 is made up of 16 amino acids. The CDR3 protein is CASSQSAGGHQETQYF. In DNA, the CDR3 is TGTGCCAGCAGCCAGTCAGCAGGGGGCCACCAAGAGACCCAGTACTTC.

This clonotype has a handful of counts. V gene TRBV6-6 combines with J gene TRBJ1-6, with TRBD1 matching 7 bases. Germline V gives CDR1 MNHNY, CDR2 SVGAGI (reference sequence). J lost 7 bases, V lost 2 bases, and 5 bases had no gene match. This CDR3 spans 15 amino acids. The chain's CDR3 is CASSYPDRVNSPLHF. As DNA, the CDR3 is TGTGCCAGCAGTTACCCTGACAGGGTGAATTCACCCCTCCACTTT.

This clonotype was seen only a few times. V and J are TRBV7-8 and TRBJ2-7; 7 positions match TRBD1. Germline lookup yields CDR1 SGHVS and CDR2 FQNEAQ. The CDR3 runs to 15 residues. V gave up 8 bases and J gave up 7 bases; unmatched junction bases: 17. The CDR3 here is CASFTSTGVRGEQYV. Here the CDR3 DNA reads TGTGCCAGCTTCACCTCCACAGGGGTTCGAGGGGAGCAGTACGTC.

This clonotype was recorded many times. The rearrangement joins TRBV7-6 to TRBJ1-1; 7 bases are shared with TRBD1. Trimming at V came to 8 bases and at J to 0 bases, leaving 3 bases not matched to a gene. The CDR3 consists of 13 residues. Germline-derived CDR1 and CDR2 are SGHVS and FNYEAQ. The CDR3 DNA reads as TGTGCCAGCGGACAGGCACTGAACACTGAAGCTTTCTTT. It translates to CASGQALNTEAFF.

This clonotype was seen at least ten times. The J gene is TRBJ2-1, the V gene TRBV19; TRBD2 aligns across 7 bases. The length of the CDR3 is 16 residues. The junction had 9 bases not matched to a gene; V was cut back by 4 bases and J by 3 bases. The V gene's germline CDR1 is LNHDA and CDR2 SQIVND (reference sequence). DNA for the CDR3: TGTGCCAGTAGTACTCGACTAGCAGCCGGCTACAATGAGCAGTTCTTC. Translated, it gives CASSTRLAAGYNEQFF.

The gene calls are TRBV9 and TRBJ2-7; TRBD1 matches 9 bases. The CDR3 is made up of 14 amino acids. Looked up from germline, CDR1 is SGDLS and CDR2 is YYNGEE. Trimming took 4 bases from V and 4 from J; bases not matched to a gene: 6. The CDR3 reads CASSLGTGMYEQYF. CDR3 in DNA: TGTGCCAGCAGCCTTGGGACAGGGATGTACGAGCAGTACTTC. The whole variable domain, filled in from reference TRBV9 and TRBJ2-7, reads DSGVTQTPKHLITATGQRVTLRCSPRSGDLSVYWYQQSLDQGLQFLIQYYNGEERAKGNILERFSAQQFPDLHSELNLSSLELGDSALYFCASSLGTGMYEQYFGPGTRLTVT.

This sequence joins TRBV6-2 or TRBV6-3 and TRBJ2-7; TRBD1 matches at 7 bases. The CDR3 runs to 16 residues. Germline CDR1 is MNHEY and CDR2 is SVGEGT. The ends lost 6 bases at V and 0 bases at J; junction bases unmatched: 11. CDR3 sequence reads: CASRRAYRDSSYEQYV. CDR3 coding DNA: TGTGCCAGCAGACGAGCCTACCGGGACAGCTCCTACGAGCAGTACGTC.

The sample holds a few counts of this clonotype. This chain uses TRBV7-2 with TRBJ1-2; 7 bases map to TRBD1. The CDR3 contains 14 residues. Per germline, CDR1 SGHTA and CDR2 FQGNSA. Losses at the gene ends were 4 bases for V and 4 bases for J; bases not matched to a gene: 6. The CDR3: CASSSPDRTYGYTF. The CDR3 nucleotides read TGTGCCAGCAGCTCGCCGGACAGGACCTATGGCTACACCTTC.

This clonotype was seen only a few times. The chain's CDR3 is CAISEDRGAHEQYF. CDR3 sequence (DNA): TGTGCCATCAGTGAGGACAGGGGAGCTCACGAGCAGTACTTC. This chain connects TRBV10-3 to TRBJ2-7, with 8 bases lining up with TRBD1. The germline V gene encodes CDR1 ENHRY and CDR2 SYGVKD. V trimming: 2 bases; J trimming: 5 bases; junction bases outside the gene matches: 5. The CDR3 contains 14 residues.

This rearrangement joins TRBV6-2 or TRBV6-3 to TRBJ2-7; 8 positions agree with TRBD1. Germline loops: CDR1 MNHEY, CDR2 SVGEGT. The CDR3 contains 15 residues. V was clipped by 7 bases and J by 3 bases; unmatched bases: 11. DNA of the CDR3: TGTGCCAGCACTAAACGGGGGACAGGAGTCTACGAGCAGTACTTC. It specifies CASTKRGTGVYEQYF.

The V gene is TRBV7-6, the J gene TRBJ2-2; maybe TRBD1 (6 bases). CDR1 is SGHVS and CDR2 is FNYEAQ in the germline V gene. This CDR3 is 15 amino acids long. Trimming removed 5 bases from V and 4 bases from J, with 14 bases in between. The CDR3 region is CASSPRLDSTGELFF. CDR3 bases: TGTGCCAGCAGCCCCCGGCTGGACAGCACCGGGGAGCTGTTTTTT.

V gene TRBV12-3 or TRBV12-4 combines with J gene TRBJ1-2; 7 bases are shared with TRBD1. The V segment lost 5 bases and the J segment 4 bases; nucleotides outside the gene matches: 4. The CDR3 is 13 amino acids. The CDR3 bases are TGTGCCAGCAGTCGAGGGGACAGCTATGGCTACACCTTC. Translation: CASSRGDSYGYTF.

This chain joins TRBV19 and TRBJ2-2, with 7 bases matching TRBD2. V trimming: 9 bases; J trimming: 5 bases; junction bases outside the gene matches: 15. This CDR3 comprises 16 residues. CDR1 LNHDA and CDR2 SQIVND come from the germline V gene (reference sequence). DNA for the CDR3: TGTGCCAGCAAAGAAGTCACTCCGGGGGGAACCGGGGAGCTGTTTTTT. Translated, it gives CASKEVTPGGTGELFF.

This clonotype was detected only a few times. The rearrangement links TRBV13 to TRBJ2-1; 8 positions agree with TRBD2. Losses at the gene ends were 5 bases for V and 6 bases for J; bases not matched to a gene: 12. There are 16 residues in the CDR3. Germline V gene lookup returns CDR1 PRHDT and CDR2 FYEKMQ (reference sequence). In nucleotides, the CDR3 is TGTGCCAGCAGCCTTACCGGGACTAGGGCCCTCAATGAGCAGTTCTTC. Translating it yields CASSLTGTRALNEQFF.

The table lists this clonotype with a few counts. This sequence joins TRBV4-3 and TRBJ2-3; 8 nucleotides line up with TRBD1. Germline CDR1 LGHNA, CDR2 YSLEER. Losses at the gene ends were 5 bases for V and 4 bases for J; bases not matched to a gene: 11. The CDR3 covers 16 residues. This CDR3 reads CASSATTGAPADTQYF. CDR3 DNA: TGCGCCAGCAGCGCAACGACAGGGGCCCCCGCAGATACGCAGTATTTT.

CDR3 in DNA: TGTGCCAGCGCCCAGGAGCTAAACACTGAAGCTTTCTTT. Translation gives CASAQELNTEAFF. The chain recombines TRBV7-6 with TRBJ1-1; D is ambiguous. The V end lost 8 bases, the J end lost 2 bases, and 12 bases lay between the germline ends. The CDR3 extends over 13 amino acids. Germline V gene lookup returns CDR1 SGHVS and CDR2 FNYEAQ.

Many counts were recorded for this clonotype. The J gene is TRBJ1-6, the V gene TRBV7-2; D remains unclear. V lost 11 bases, J lost 0 bases, and 11 bases lay in between. The CDR3 length is 14 residues. Germline CDR1 reads SGHTA; CDR2 reads FQGNSA. The CDR3 region is CASQQSSYNSPLHF. CDR3 in DNA: TGTGCCTCCCAGCAAAGCTCCTATAATTCACCCCTCCACTTT.

This clonotype was counted at least ten times. The rearrangement links TRBV28 to TRBJ1-5; D not resolved. CDR3 length: 14 residues. Germline V lookup: CDR1 MDHEN, CDR2 SYDVKM. The V and J ends lost 5 bases and 2 bases respectively, with 10 bases between them. CDR3 in amino acids: CASSPTVGNQPQHF. CDR3 sequence (DNA): TGTGCCAGCAGTCCCACCGTGGGCAATCAGCCCCAGCATTTT.

This clonotype was counted at least ten times. This chain joins TRBV11-2 and TRBJ1-2, with D uncertain. Germline CDR1 reads SGHAT; CDR2 reads FQNNGV. The CDR3 runs to 14 residues. The V end was cut by 2 bases, the J end by 2 bases, with 9 bases between. This chain's CDR3 is CASSLNAANYGYTF. The CDR3 nucleotides are TGTGCCAGCAGCTTAAATGCAGCCAACTATGGCTACACCTTC.

This clonotype has only a few counts. The V call is TRBV27, the J call TRBJ2-1, with D possibly matching TRBD2 (6 bases). The CDR3 extends over 17 amino acids. Germline lookup yields CDR1 MNHEY and CDR2 SMNVEV (reference sequence). The ends were cut back, 6 bases at V and 2 bases at J, with 20 bases in the middle. The CDR3 region has the DNA TGTGCCAGCAGCCTAGGCGCTAGCGCCCGAGCCTACAATGAGCAGTTCTTC. This translates into CASSLGASARAYNEQFF.